This T cell receptor (beta chain) derives from a study of CD8 T cells in ankylosing spondylitis. In its sample, this clonotype was seen many times. As the method for making TCR beta libraries, quantitative 5'-RACE with molecular barcodes was used. TCRdb re-called the 5' RACE reads through MiXCR, storing one row per CDR3 protein. Of about 130,000 distinct CDR3 sequences listed, approximately 10% are singletons. Material for sequencing was blood, either unsorted or a sorted T cell fraction (not recorded which). The TCR comes from a male donor with ankylosing spondylitis or in good health (not recorded which).

CDR3 in amino acids: CASSLYLAGTTDTQYF. For the CDR3, the DNA is TGTGCCAGCAGCTTGTATTTAGCGGGAACCACAGATACGCAGTATTTT. The chain combines TRBV5-5 with TRBJ2-3, with TRBD2 matching 8 bases. The CDR3 extends over 16 amino acids. Germline V gives CDR1 SGHKS, CDR2 YYEKEE (reference sequence). With V trimmed by 1 base and J by 2 bases, 6 bases remained unmatched.